These 18 T cell receptor beta chains were sequenced from one sample in a study of T cell responses to AZD1222 COVID-19 vaccine. Clones were sequenced by immunoSEQ multiplex PCR, and TCRdb holds only the in-frame ones, with some missing. The sample consists of approximately 120,000 clones, more than 70% of them appearing once. The source was peripheral blood, collected on day 0 of AZD1222 vaccination. These receptors originate from an adult in good health.

The gene calls are TRBV18 and TRBJ1-6; 8 nucleotides agree with TRBD1. After removal of 4 bases from V and 6 bases from J, the junction contained 2 bases not matched to a gene. The V gene's germline CDR1 is KGHSH and CDR2 LQKENI. This CDR3 contains 14 residues. The CDR3 DNA is TGTGCCAGCTCACAGGACAGGGTTAATTCACCCCTCCACTTT. Residues: CASSQDRVNSPLHF.

This clone was counted only a few times. One end of the junction varies from germline; a read error may be responsible. This chain uses TRBV6-5 with TRBJ1-5; D is unclear. This CDR3 spans 13 amino acids. Germline V gene data show CDR1 as MNHEY and CDR2 as SVGAGI. The CDR3 nucleotides read TGTGCCAGCAGTGACTCGCTTGGGCAGCCCCAGCATTTT. Translated, it gives CASSDSLGQPQHF.

The V and J genes are TRBV27 and TRBJ1-2, with 8 bases fitting TRBD1. Germline V gene lookup returns CDR1 MNHEY and CDR2 SMNVEV (reference sequence). V lost 5 bases, J lost 4 bases, and 9 bases stayed unmatched. The length of the CDR3 is 15 residues. The CDR3 coding sequence is TGTGCCAGCAGTAAATCAGGGGGCGCCGGCTATGGCTACACCTTC. Translated: CASSKSGGAGYGYTF.

The chain combines TRBV5-4 with TRBJ2-3; tentative D call: TRBD2 (7 bases). Germline V gene sequence: CDR1 SGHNT, CDR2 YYREEE (reference sequence). The V and J ends lost 7 bases and 6 bases respectively, with 18 bases between them. The CDR3 has 14 amino acids. The CDR3 coding sequence is TGTGCCAGCCATTGGGGGGGGGCCTTTGATACGCAGTATTTT. This codes for CASHWGGAFDTQYF.

This chain connects TRBV7-6 to TRBJ2-7, with 7 bases matching TRBD1. Germline-derived CDR1 and CDR2 are SGHVS and FNYEAQ. Trimming cost V 4 bases and J 5 bases; bases outside gene matches: 14. This CDR3 spans 16 amino acids. CDR3 loop: CASSSITGTASNEQYF. In DNA, the CDR3 is TGTGCCAGCAGCTCCATTACCGGGACAGCATCCAACGAGCAGTACTTC.

The genes are TRBV18 and TRBJ2-5; the match to TRBD2 covers 14 bases. The CDR3 is 19 amino acids. V was clipped by 3 bases and J by 4 bases; unmatched bases: 13. The germline CDR1 and CDR2 sequences are KGHSH and LQKENI. The CDR3 bases are TGTGCCAGCTCACCCCGACTAGCGGGGGGGCAAAGAGCAAGAGAGACCCAGTACTTC. Residues: CASSPRLAGGQRARETQYF.

The chain recombines TRBV6-5 with TRBJ2-3; D might be TRBD1 (6 bases). V shed 6 bases and J shed 0 bases, with 10 bases lying between them. Germline CDR1 and CDR2: MNHEY and SVGAGI. This CDR3 is built from 14 residues. CDR3 nucleotides: TGTGCCAGCAGCACGGACAGCAGCACAGATACGCAGTATTTT. It encodes CASSTDSSTDTQYF.

The chain is built from TRBV2 and TRBJ1-1; D unclear. V lost 10 bases, J lost 0 bases, and 6 bases lay in between. Per the germline V gene, CDR1 is SNHLY and CDR2 is FYNNEI. The CDR3 contains 11 residues. DNA of the CDR3: TGTGCCAATGAGGTGAACACTGAAGCTTTCTTT. It specifies CANEVNTEAFF.

J is TRBJ2-1 and V is TRBV7-9, with D perhaps being TRBD1 or TRBD2 (6 bases each). V shed 1 base and J shed 2 bases, with 12 bases lying between them. Germline lookup yields CDR1 SEHNR and CDR2 FQNEAQ (reference sequence). The CDR3 spans 16 residues. The CDR3 DNA sequence: TGTGCCAGCAGCTTAGGGTCCGGGGGCGCCTACAATGAGCAGTTCTTC. This codes for CASSLGSGGAYNEQFF.

The rearrangement uses TRBV10-3 and TRBJ2-3; TRBD2 is a possible D gene (6 bases). The CDR3 totals 15 residues. Trimming removed 6 bases from V and 1 base from J, with 14 bases in between. The germline V gene encodes CDR1 ENHRY and CDR2 SYGVKD. The CDR3 protein is CAISIIAAGTDTQYF. The CDR3 DNA sequence: TGTGCCATCAGCATTATAGCGGCGGGCACAGATACGCAGTATTTT.

The genes are TRBV6-2 or TRBV6-3 and TRBJ1-5; TRBD1 might be the D (5 bases). Germline CDR1 MNHEY, CDR2 SVGEGT. V was trimmed by 3 bases and J by 7 bases, leaving 16 bases between them. The CDR3 runs to 15 residues. The CDR3 loop is CASSYGGVVGQPQHF. As DNA, the CDR3 is TGTGCCAGCAGTTATGGGGGGGTGGTTGGCCAGCCCCAGCATTTT.

This clone was found a few times. The chain is built from TRBV27 and TRBJ1-5; D unresolved. V was cut by 6 bases and J by 1 base, with 10 bases left in between. This CDR3 comprises 14 residues. Germline CDR1 and CDR2: MNHEY and SMNVEV (reference sequence). The CDR3 spells CASSPGWSNQPQHF. CDR3 in DNA: TGTGCCAGCAGCCCGGGGTGGAGCAATCAGCCCCAGCATTTT.

The V call is TRBV5-4, the J call TRBJ2-3, with unresolved D. CDR1 is SGHNT, CDR2 YYREEE, per germline (reference sequence). V was trimmed by 1 base and J by 2 bases, leaving 8 bases between them. This CDR3 is built from 14 residues. CDR3 residues: CASSLPRPTDTQYF. The CDR3 nucleotides read TGTGCCAGCAGCTTGCCCAGACCCACAGATACGCAGTATTTT.

V and J are TRBV5-1 and TRBJ1-1; TRBD1 aligns across 8 bases. The CDR3 totals 18 residues. From germline, CDR1 is SGHRS and CDR2 YFSETQ. The J segment lost 3 bases and the V segment lost 1 base, leaving 14 bases of the junction unmatched. The CDR3, as DNA: TGCGCCAGCAGCTTGTGGGGCCAGGGGGCGACCGGGGACACTGAAGCTTTCTTT. It is translated as CASSLWGQGATGDTEAFF.

The rearrangement uses TRBV10-3 and TRBJ2-3, with D unresolved. There are 16 residues in the CDR3. Germline CDR1 and CDR2: ENHRY and SYGVKD. Trimming pared 6 bases from V and 0 bases from J, leaving 16 bases between. CDR3 residues: CAISKGPPTSTDTQYF. In DNA form, the CDR3 reads TGTGCCATCAGCAAAGGCCCCCCAACTAGCACAGATACGCAGTATTTT.

This clone was seen a single time. The chain carries TRBV29-1 and TRBJ1-2, with D possibly being TRBD1 (5 bases). This CDR3 is built from 14 residues. V lost 7 bases and J lost 7, with 22 bases in between. The germline gives CDR1 SQVTM, CDR2 ANQGSEA. The CDR3 reads CSASLRGGWSGYTF. The CDR3 coding sequence is TGCAGCGCGTCGCTGAGGGGCGGCTGGAGTGGCTACACCTTC. The complete variable domain, with remaining parts taken from reference TRBV29-1 and TRBJ1-2, reads SAVISQKPSRDICQRGTSLTIQCQVDSQVTMMFWYRQQPGQSLTLIATANQGSEATYESGFVIDKFPISRPNLTFSTLTVSNMSPEDSSIYLCSASLRGGWSGYTFGSGTRLTVV.

The chain employs TRBV9 and TRBJ1-1; D unclear. Germline V gene lookup returns CDR1 SGDLS and CDR2 YYNGEE. There are 13 residues in the CDR3. V was pared by 0 bases and J by 4 bases, with 7 bases between. CDR3 sequence (DNA): TGTGCCAGCAGCGTAGATGGGCGCACTGAAGCTTTCTTT. Protein product: CASSVDGRTEAFF. The whole variable domain, filled in from reference TRBV9 and TRBJ1-1, reads DSGVTQTPKHLITATGQRVTLRCSPRSGDLSVYWYQQSLDQGLQFLIQYYNGEERAKGNILERFSAQQFPDLHSELNLSSLELGDSALYFCASSVDGRTEAFFGQGTRLTVV.

This chain uses TRBV11-2 with TRBJ2-1; perhaps TRBD2 as D (6 bases). Trimming took 5 bases from V and 0 from J, leaving 14 bases between them. Looked up from germline, CDR1 is SGHAT and CDR2 is FQNNGV. The CDR3 consists of 16 residues. CDR3 in amino acids: CASSPVAGSSYNEQFF. In DNA form, the CDR3 reads TGTGCCAGCAGCCCTGTGGCGGGGAGCTCCTACAATGAGCAGTTCTTC.